This T cell receptor (beta chain) is from a study of blood T cells in healthy people across ages. No fewer than 6 micrograms of total RNA were isolated from every sample. The CDR3 length is 15 residues. Trimming took off 1 base at V and 2 bases at J, with 10 bases between the two ends. Germline values: CDR1 MGHRA, CDR2 YSYEKL. This clonotype was found a few times. Primers used in a second PCR of about 7 to 12 cycles were a sample-barcoded 5' primer and a J-beta primer mix. MiXCR, run by TCRdb on the 5' RACE reads, gives a single entry per CDR3 protein. The sample records about 1.8 million distinct CDR3 sequences, about 49% being singletons.

The rearrangement links TRBV4-1 to TRBJ2-3; D perhaps matches TRBD2 (5 bases). Sequencing was done on a sample of blood. This TCR came from a woman between 35 and 50 years old in good health. The DNA for the CDR3 is TGCGCCAGCAGCCAAGTTGAGCGGAACACAGATACGCAGTATTTT. Protein sequence: CASSQVERNTDTQYF.